These 18 T cell receptor beta chains originate from one sample sequenced in a study of T cell changes during pregnancy in multiple sclerosis. Libraries were prepared by immunoSEQ multiplex PCR; TCRdb keeps only in-frame clonotypes and omits some of them. The sample consists of more than 55,000 clones, roughly 92% of them appearing once. Here the sequenced sample was CD8+ T cells from peripheral blood mononuclear cells, taken in the third trimester of pregnancy. These receptors were obtained from a female donor with multiple sclerosis, enrolled in a pregnancy study.

This clone was observed a single time. V usage is TRBV9 and J usage is TRBJ2-7; the D gene is possibly TRBD2 (6 bases). The germline gives CDR1 SGDLS, CDR2 YYNGEE. V was trimmed by 0 bases and J by 5 bases, leaving 12 bases between them. This CDR3 is 14 amino acids long. The CDR3 bases are TGTGCCAGCAGCGTAGCGTCGGGAGCGGACGAGCAGTACTTC. It specifies CASSVASGADEQYF.

The rearrangement uses TRBV27 and TRBJ1-1; 7 bases agree with TRBD1. The CDR3 is 14 amino acids. The J segment lost 2 bases and the V segment lost 6 bases, leaving 6 bases of the junction unmatched. In germline, CDR1 is MNHEY, CDR2 SMNVEV (reference sequence). Written as DNA, the CDR3 is TGTGCCAGCAGGGAGCAGGGGGGAAACACTGAAGCTTTCTTT. Translation gives CASREQGGNTEAFF.

About this clone itself: Different DNA sequences within this sample yield the same CDR3. The chain uses TRBV7-9 and TRBJ1-3; D might be TRBD1 (5 bases). The CDR3 runs 15 residues. Trimming stripped 3 bases from V and 2 bases from J, with 11 bases between. From germline, CDR1 is SEHNR and CDR2 FQNEAQ (reference sequence). The CDR3 coding sequence is TGTGCCAGCAGCTTGGTAGGGGCTGCTGGAAACACCATATATTTT. Its translation: CASSLVGAAGNTIYF.

This chain links TRBV6-5 with TRBJ2-7, with D perhaps TRBD2 (6 bases). Per the germline V gene, CDR1 is MNHEY and CDR2 is SVGAGI. This CDR3 has 15 residues. V was shortened by 4 bases and J by 5 bases, with 18 bases between the two germline ends. Written as DNA, the CDR3 is TGTGCCAGCAGTTCTCTCGGGACTCGAGAAAACGAGCAGTACTTC. This codes for CASSSLGTRENEQYF.

This sequence joins TRBV6-1 and TRBJ2-7; no reliable D call. CDR1 is MNHNS, CDR2 SASEGT, per germline. Deletions cut 2 bases from V and 1 base from J, with 21 bases between. The CDR3 loop spans 18 amino acids. The CDR3 bases are TGTGCCAGCAGTGAATTAGAGGTCACTACAAGCACATCCTACGAGCAGTACTTC. Translation gives CASSELEVTTSTSYEQYF.

The DNA of the CDR3 is TGTGCCAGCAGAGAGGAGGACAGGGAGAGCGGGGAGCTGTTTTTT. Residues: CASREEDRESGELFF. V gene TRBV6-4 combines with J gene TRBJ2-2, with 8 bases identical to TRBD1. CDR1 is MRHNA and CDR2 is SNTAGT in the germline V gene. The CDR3 spans 15 residues. After removal of 6 bases from V and 7 bases from J, the junction contained 10 bases not matched to a gene.

This chain joins TRBV11-2 and TRBJ2-7, with 8 bases lining up with TRBD1. Germline lookup yields CDR1 SGHAT and CDR2 FQNNGV. Trimming removed 3 bases from V and 2 bases from J; junction bases left unmatched: 3. The CDR3 length is 14 residues. This CDR3 is CASSFQQGAYEQYF. The CDR3 nucleotides are TGTGCCAGCAGCTTCCAACAGGGGGCCTACGAGCAGTACTTC. The entire variable domain, with the rest obtained from reference TRBV11-2 and TRBJ2-7, is as follows: EAGVAQSPRYKIIEKRQSVAFWCNPISGHATLYWYQQILGQGPKLLIQFQNNGVVDDSQLPKDRFSAERLKGVDSTLKIQPAKLEDSAVYLCASSFQQGAYEQYFGPGTRLTVT.

The rearrangement joins TRBV30 to TRBJ1-5, with D possibly TRBD1 on 5 matching bases. CDR1 and CDR2 from the germline V gene are GTSNPN and SVGIG (reference sequence). Trimming took 0 bases from V and 2 from J, leaving 20 bases between them. This CDR3 has 18 amino acids. The CDR3 loop reads CAWSVRWQAAGGNQPQHF. CDR3 bases: TGTGCCTGGAGTGTACGGTGGCAGGCAGCGGGGGGCAATCAGCCCCAGCATTTT.

The chain is built from TRBV6-5 and TRBJ2-5, with D possibly being TRBD1 (6 bases). The J call could be wrong; TRBJ2-7 is a better fit for the DNA end. In germline, CDR1 is MNHEY, CDR2 SVGAGI. This CDR3 is built from 15 residues. This CDR3 reads CASSYSMDSGHEQYF. CDR3 nucleotide sequence: TGTGCCAGCAGTTACTCGATGGACAGTGGCCACGAGCAGTACTTC.

The chain recombines TRBV7-4 with TRBJ2-1; TRBD2 is a possible D gene (5 bases). V shed 6 bases and J shed 0 bases, with 15 bases lying between them. Germline assignment: CDR1 SGHVT and CDR2 SQSDAQ. This CDR3 is built from 16 residues. In DNA, the CDR3 is TGTGCCAGCAGTTCCCTAGCTCCGAGCTCCTACAATGAGCAGTTCTTC. Amino acid sequence: CASSSLAPSSYNEQFF. The variable domain in full, completed from reference TRBV7-4 and TRBJ2-1, reads GAGVSQSPRYKVAKRGRDVALRCDSISGHVTLYWYRQTLGQGSEVLTYSQSDAQRDKSGRPSGRFSAERPERSVSTLKIQRTEQGDSAVYLCASSSLAPSSYNEQFFGPGTRLTVL.

V is TRBV9 and J is TRBJ2-7, with 9 bases fitting TRBD2. This CDR3 is 14 amino acids long. The V gene end was trimmed by 4 bases and the J gene end by 5 bases; junction bases not matched to a gene: 7. The germline gives CDR1 SGDLS, CDR2 YYNGEE. The CDR3 protein is CASSRAGGSHEQYF. The CDR3 nucleotides are TGTGCCAGCAGCCGCGCGGGGGGGTCCCACGAGCAGTACTTC.

This chain uses TRBV21-1 with TRBJ2-1; TRBD2, the D gene given by the table, was not confirmed from the DNA. TRBV21-1 is a pseudogene segment. CDR3 size: 19 residues. As DNA, the CDR3 is TGTGCCAGCAGCAAAGAGGAGACTAGCGGGAGTACCCCCTACAATGAGCAGTTCTTC. Encoded protein: CASSKEETSGSTPYNEQFF.

This clone was detected only once. This sequence joins TRBV28 and TRBJ1-1; no reliable D call. CDR3 size: 13 residues. Trimming took off 7 bases at V and 5 bases at J, with 14 bases between the two ends. Germline V gene lookup returns CDR1 MDHEN and CDR2 SYDVKM. CDR3 DNA sequence: TGTGCCAGCATCTCTATAGGCGGAACTGAAGCTTTCTTT. Translation gives CASISIGGTEAFF.

V is TRBV4-1 and J is TRBJ2-5; no clear D gene. Trimming took 2 bases from V and 1 from J, leaving 8 bases between them. This CDR3 has 14 residues. CDR1 MGHRA and CDR2 YSYEKL come from the germline V gene. The CDR3 spells CASSQRSSQETQYF. The CDR3 DNA reads TGCGCCAGCAGCCAAAGATCTAGCCAAGAGACCCAGTACTTC.

The chain links TRBV18 to TRBJ2-7, with TRBD2 as a possible D gene (5 bases). The CDR3 length is 15 residues. V was shortened by 1 base and J by 0 bases, with 10 bases between the two germline ends. The germline V gene encodes CDR1 KGHSH and CDR2 LQKENI. For the CDR3, the DNA is TGTGCCAGCTCACCACGGACTTCACACTCCTACGAGCAGTACTTC. Its protein is CASSPRTSHSYEQYF.

The chain joins TRBV13 to TRBJ2-1; 11 bases map to TRBD2. Trimming took 5 bases from V and 3 from J; bases not matched to a gene: 6. The CDR3 totals 16 residues. Germline values: CDR1 PRHDT, CDR2 FYEKMQ (reference sequence). CDR3 sequence reads: CASSATSGSIYNEQFF. CDR3 bases: TGTGCCAGCAGCGCAACTAGCGGGAGTATCTACAATGAGCAGTTCTTC.

V usage is TRBV11-2 and J usage is TRBJ2-7; 13 bases agree with TRBD2. The CDR3 consists of 16 residues. Unmatched junction bases numbered 3, after V lost 4 bases and J lost 0 bases. CDR1 SGHAT and CDR2 FQNNGV come from the germline V gene. The CDR3 region has the DNA TGTGCCAGCAGCTCATGGACTAGCGGGAGCTCCTACGAGCAGTACTTC. Residues: CASSSWTSGSSYEQYF. The full variable domain, rest sourced from reference TRBV11-2 and TRBJ2-7, is EAGVAQSPRYKIIEKRQSVAFWCNPISGHATLYWYQQILGQGPKLLIQFQNNGVVDDSQLPKDRFSAERLKGVDSTLKIQPAKLEDSAVYLCASSSWTSGSSYEQYFGPGTRLTVT.

The rearrangement uses TRBV4-1 and TRBJ2-3; 7 nucleotides align to TRBD2. CDR3 length: 19 amino acids. With 1 base clipped from V and 0 bases from J, the junction kept 13 bases outside the gene matches. Germline V gene data show CDR1 as MGHRA and CDR2 as YSYEKL. CDR3 DNA sequence: TGCGCCAGCAGCCAAGTTTCCCTAGGCGGGGGAACTAGCACAGATACGCAGTATTTT. The encoded protein is CASSQVSLGGGTSTDTQYF.